This section outlines one T cell receptor beta chain sequence together with its context. This sample is drawn from a study of blood T cells in healthy people across ages. Next came a second PCR, run for about 7 to 12 cycles, which used a sample-barcoded 5' primer along with a J-beta primer mix. TCRdb independently ran MiXCR on the 5' RACE reads; one entry per CDR3 protein. The data contain hundreds of thousands of distinct CDR3 sequences, roughly a quarter of them singletons. This CDR3 is built from 14 residues. Per the germline V gene, CDR1 is DFQATT and CDR2 is SNEGSKA (reference sequence). The junction had 12 bases not matched to a gene; V was cut back by 5 bases and J by 7 bases. In addition, the sample was reused for a study of T cells of mothers and their children.

The sample was blood. This TCR came from a boy aged 2-9 years in good health. The gene calls are TRBV20-1 and TRBJ2-5; TRBD1 matches at 8 bases. The chain's CDR3 is CSARPPDRAGTQYF. Here the CDR3 DNA reads TGCAGTGCTCGGCCACCGGACAGGGCAGGGACCCAGTACTTC.